The rows below give T cell receptor beta chains drawn from one sample of a study of shared clonotypes between healthy human individuals. Clones were sequenced by immunoSEQ multiplex PCR, and TCRdb holds only the in-frame ones, with some missing. Of about 1.1 million clones listed, approximately 75% are singletons. Sequenced: memory CD4+ T cells from PBMCs. The receptors stem from a man aged 18 to 30 in good health. Some clones in this sample may be carry-over from other donors' samples. CDR3s include the opening cysteine and the closing phenylalanine or tryptophan. A D gene is named only where the DNA matches it firmly. Clone sizes are given selectively: once, few, many, or a class where the clone is expanded.

V	J	D	size	CDR3	DNA
TRBV6-1	TRBJ2-7	NA	NA	CASIRAGGSYEQYF	TGTGCCAGCATCCGGGCCGGGGGCTCCTACGAGCAGTACTTC
TRBV30	TRBJ1-2	TRBD1	NA	CAWSVAGGRGYTF	TGTGCCTGGAGTGTTGCAGGGGGCCGTGGCTACACCTTC
TRBV28	TRBJ1-2	NA	NA	CASSLGSNYGYTF	TGTGCCAGCAGTTTAGGGTCTAACTATGGCTACACCTTC
TRBV6-5	TRBJ2-5	NA	NA	CASSAAGGQETQYF	TGTGCCAGCAGTGCTGCCGGGGGCCAAGAGACCCAGTACTTC
TRBV27	TRBJ2-2	NA	once	CASNVGTNTGELFF	TGTGCCAGCAATGTTGGGACGAACACCGGGGAGCTGTTTTTT
TRBV5-1	TRBJ1-2	TRBD1	NA	CASSWDRGNYGYTF	TGCGCCAGCTCGTGGGACAGGGGGAACTATGGCTACACCTTC
TRBV7-9	TRBJ1-2	TRBD1	few	CASSAGTGPYGYTF	TGTGCCAGCAGCGCTGGGACAGGACCCTATGGCTACACCTTC
TRBV10-2	TRBJ2-1	NA	NA	CASSDRTYNEQFF	TGCGCCAGTTCAGACAGGACCTACAATGAGCAGTTCTTC
TRBV28	TRBJ1-1	NA	few	CASCKSPGGQNTEAFF	TGTGCCAGCTGCAAATCTCCGGGGGGACAGAACACTGAAGCTTTCTTT
TRBV18	TRBJ1-5	NA	few	CASSPALNQPQHF	TGTGCCAGCTCACCCGCGCTAAATCAGCCCCAGCATTTT
TRBV18	TRBJ2-5	TRBD1	NA	CASSPQTGQETQYF	TGTGCCAGCTCACCCCAGACAGGGCAAGAGACCCAGTACTTC
TRBV27	TRBJ2-7	TRBD2	NA	CASSPRLAQGVYEQYF	TGTGCCAGCAGTCCGCGACTAGCTCAAGGAGTGTACGAGCAGTACTTC
TRBV28	TRBJ1-1	NA	NA	CASSLAGVYTEAFF	TGTGCCAGCAGTTTAGCGGGGGTCTACACTGAAGCTTTCTTT
TRBV5-1	TRBJ1-2	TRBD1	NA	CASSPSGQGGKGYTF	TGCGCCAGCAGCCCGAGCGGACAGGGCGGTAAGGGCTACACCTTC
TRBV15	TRBJ2-7	NA	NA	CATSRGSVTTYEQYF	TGTGCCACCAGCAGAGGAAGCGTGACAACCTACGAGCAGTACTTC